These 24 T cell receptor beta chains came from one sample sequenced in a study of a mutant IDH1 vaccine in newly diagnosed glioma. The protocol was immunoSEQ multiplex PCR, while the TCRdb copy is restricted to in-frame clones and leaves out a portion. The data show about 88,000 clones, over 75% seen once. Time point specified: baseline, week 1 (first vaccination visit). Described treatment: pre-vaccination baseline after standard-of-care therapy. This material consisted of PBMCs, taken from a glioma patient treated with radiotherapy, temozolomide or both. These receptors were obtained from a man in his forties with glioma. Some clones in this sample may be carry-over from other donors' samples.

The genes are TRBV4-2 and TRBJ2-5; no definite D call. Germline values: CDR1 LGHNA, CDR2 YNFKEQ. The CDR3 is 14 residues long. V gave up 0 bases and J gave up 5 bases, with 10 bases separating them. The CDR3 here is CASSQDLGRETQYF. The CDR3 coding sequence is TGTGCCAGCAGCCAAGATCTGGGAAGGGAGACCCAGTACTTC.

This clone was recorded once. The V gene is TRBV6-1, the J gene TRBJ1-4; 9 positions agree with TRBD1. V trimming: 2 bases; J trimming: 11 bases; junction bases outside the gene matches: 9. Germline lookup yields CDR1 MNHNS and CDR2 SASEGT. There are 15 residues in the CDR3. CDR3 region: CASSERGTGSVKLFF. The CDR3 coding sequence is TGTGCCAGCAGTGAACGGGGGACAGGGAGTGTGAAACTGTTTTTT.

The rearrangement joins TRBV19 to TRBJ2-7; D may match TRBD1 or TRBD2 (7 bases each). The CDR3 has 17 amino acids. Germline V gene data show CDR1 as LNHDA and CDR2 as SQIVND (reference sequence). Trimming left V 2 bases short and J 7 bases short, with 24 bases between. CDR3 in amino acids: CASSISKTGRVSDEQYF. CDR3 nucleotides: TGTGCCAGTAGTATATCTAAGACAGGGAGGGTCTCGGATGAGCAGTACTTC. The full variable domain, completed using reference TRBV19 and TRBJ2-7, is DGGITQSPKYLFRKEGQNVTLSCEQNLNHDAMYWYRQDPGQGLRLIYYSQIVNDFQKGDIAEGYSVSREKKESFPLTVTSAQKNPTAFYLCASSISKTGRVSDEQYFGPGTRLTVT.

The V gene is TRBV7-8, the J gene TRBJ2-1, with TRBD2 identical over 9 bases. The CDR3 totals 15 residues. V dropped 6 bases and J dropped 8; count of bases not matched to a gene: 11. CDR1 is SGHVS, CDR2 FQNEAQ, per germline. CDR3 residues: CASRLRTSGWDEQFF. CDR3 DNA: TGTGCCAGCAGATTACGTACTAGCGGGTGGGATGAGCAGTTCTTC.

The chain recombines TRBV7-2 with TRBJ2-3; 12 bases match TRBD2. The junction had 5 bases not matched to a gene; V was cut back by 3 bases and J by 4 bases. Per the germline V gene, CDR1 is SGHTA and CDR2 is FQGNSA. This CDR3 region has 16 residues. CDR3 region: CASSFRLAGAADTQYF. CDR3 bases: TGTGCCAGCAGCTTCCGACTAGCGGGGGCTGCAGATACGCAGTATTTT. Filled out from reference TRBV7-2 and TRBJ2-3, the complete variable domain reads GAGVSQSPSNKVTEKGKDVELRCDPISGHTALYWYRQSLGQGLEFLIYFQGNSAPDKSGLPSDRFSAERTGGSVSTLTIQRTQQEDSAVYLCASSFRLAGAADTQYFGPGTRLTVL.

V gene TRBV29-1 combines with J gene TRBJ2-1; 9 nucleotides line up with TRBD1. V was clipped by 0 bases and J by 1 base; unmatched bases: 7. This CDR3 is 17 amino acids long. Germline-derived CDR1 and CDR2 are SQVTM and ANQGSEA. In DNA, the CDR3 is TGCAGCGTTGAAGAAACAGGGGGCTGGGGTTCCTACAATGAGCAGTTCTTC. Translated: CSVEETGGWGSYNEQFF.

This clone was seen just once. CDR3 bases: TGTGCCAGCAGTTGGGGCTCTGGGGCCAACGTCCTGACTTTC. Translating it yields CASSWGSGANVLTF. The genes are TRBV6-6 and TRBJ2-6; D is undetermined. The V end was cut by 4 bases, the J end by 0 bases, with 4 bases between. The CDR3 contains 14 residues. Germline CDR1 MNHNY, CDR2 SVGAGI (reference sequence).

The chain links TRBV9 to TRBJ1-1; D remains unclear. CDR1 SGDLS and CDR2 YYNGEE come from the germline V gene. This CDR3 contains 16 residues. Trimming took off 0 bases at V and 3 bases at J, with 15 bases between the two ends. The CDR3 loop reads CASSVEGGLLDTEAFF. The DNA for the CDR3 is TGTGCCAGCAGCGTAGAAGGAGGACTCCTTGACACTGAAGCTTTCTTT. The full variable domain, with the rest looked up from reference TRBV9 and TRBJ1-1, is DSGVTQTPKHLITATGQRVTLRCSPRSGDLSVYWYQQSLDQGLQFLIQYYNGEERAKGNILERFSAQQFPDLHSELNLSSLELGDSALYFCASSVEGGLLDTEAFFGQGTRLTVV.

The V and J genes are TRBV2 and TRBJ1-1, with D unresolved. CDR1 is SNHLY and CDR2 is FYNNEI in the germline V gene. CDR3 length: 10 residues. The V end was cut by 4 bases, the J end by 8 bases, with 5 bases between. CDR3 sequence: CASSVWEAFF. DNA of the CDR3: TGTGCCAGCAGTGTTTGGGAAGCTTTCTTT.

The rearrangement links TRBV19 to TRBJ1-1; possibly TRBD1 for D (6 bases). The germline V and J ends were trimmed by 5 bases and 4 bases, with 17 bases remaining between them. The germline V gene encodes CDR1 LNHDA and CDR2 SQIVND (reference sequence). The CDR3 is 15 residues long. CDR3 nucleotide sequence: TGTGCCAGTAGTGGCCGGACAGCCCCGGCCACTGAAGCTTTCTTT. It yields the protein CASSGRTAPATEAFF.

The chain joins TRBV7-6 to TRBJ1-4, with D possibly matching TRBD1 (5 bases). Germline values: CDR1 SGHVS, CDR2 FNYEAQ. This CDR3 has 15 residues. With 5 bases removed from V and 3 bases from J, the gap between germline ends came to 13 bases. This chain's CDR3 is CASSRKQDPNEKLFF. The CDR3 region has the DNA TGTGCCAGCAGCCGAAAACAGGACCCTAATGAAAAACTGTTTTTT.

There are a few counts of this clone. The genes are TRBV2 and TRBJ1-1; D possibly corresponds to TRBD1 (5 bases). CDR1 is SNHLY, CDR2 FYNNEI, per germline. The CDR3 consists of 14 residues. The germline V and J ends were trimmed by 4 bases and 4 bases, with 13 bases remaining between them. CDR3 protein: CASSGRPGGTEAFF. The CDR3 nucleotides read TGTGCCAGCAGTGGGAGACCGGGGGGCACTGAAGCTTTCTTT.

The rearrangement uses TRBV7-2 and TRBJ1-1; unclear D gene. This CDR3 has 13 amino acids. V dropped 4 bases and J dropped 1 base, with 7 bases sitting between them. Germline V gene lookup returns CDR1 SGHTA and CDR2 FQGNSA. CDR3 residues: CASSSDWNTEAFF. The DNA of the CDR3 is TGTGCCAGCAGCTCCGACTGGAACACTGAAGCTTTCTTT. The complete variable domain, with remaining parts taken from reference TRBV7-2 and TRBJ1-1, reads GAGVSQSPSNKVTEKGKDVELRCDPISGHTALYWYRQSLGQGLEFLIYFQGNSAPDKSGLPSDRFSAERTGGSVSTLTIQRTQQEDSAVYLCASSSDWNTEAFFGQGTRLTVV.

This rearrangement joins TRBV5-6 to TRBJ1-5; a possible D gene is TRBD1 (5 bases). The CDR3 spans 16 residues. Germline V lookup: CDR1 SGHDT, CDR2 YYEEEE. V was shortened by 4 bases and J by 0 bases, with 14 bases between the two germline ends. CDR3 DNA sequence: TGTGCCAGCAGCGTCGCCGGGACGGTTAGCAATCAGCCCCAGCATTTT. Its protein is CASSVAGTVSNQPQHF.

The DNA of the CDR3 is TGTGCCAGCAGCCTGGACAGGTTCGGAGAGACCCAGTACTTC. It is translated as CASSLDRFGETQYF. The J gene is TRBJ2-5, the V gene TRBV5-4; 7 bases agree with TRBD1. Germline CDR1 is SGHNT and CDR2 is YYREEE (reference sequence). The CDR3 spans 14 residues. V was clipped by 4 bases and J by 4 bases; unmatched bases: 7.

This clone appeared many times. The rearrangement uses TRBV30 and TRBJ1-1, with no clear D. Germline V lookup: CDR1 GTSNPN, CDR2 SVGIG (reference sequence). This CDR3 has 14 residues. Trimming left V 0 bases short and J 2 bases short, with 10 bases between. The CDR3 region is CAWSVYGRNTEAFF. The CDR3 DNA follows: TGTGCCTGGAGTGTATACGGGAGAAACACTGAAGCTTTCTTT. Complete variable domain (other parts from reference TRBV30 and TRBJ1-1): SQTIHQWPATLVQPVGSPLSLECTVEGTSNPNLYWYRQAAGRGLQLLFYSVGIGQISSEVPQNLSASRPQDRQFILSSKKLLLSDSGFYLCAWSVYGRNTEAFFGQGTRLTVV.

V gene TRBV29-1 combines with J gene TRBJ1-3; tentatively, D is TRBD1 (5 bases). Germline V gene sequence: CDR1 SQVTM, CDR2 ANQGSEA. The CDR3 consists of 14 residues. V lost 4 bases to trimming and J lost 7 bases, with 17 bases between them. The CDR3 here is CSVGRDEAPNTIYF. DNA of the CDR3: TGCAGCGTTGGGCGGGACGAGGCTCCGAACACCATATATTTT.

V is TRBV2 and J is TRBJ1-1, with no clear D. This CDR3 spans 12 amino acids. Germline V lookup: CDR1 SNHLY, CDR2 FYNNEI. Trimming took 4 bases from V and 4 from J, leaving 7 bases between them. This CDR3 reads CASSGVSTEAFF. The CDR3 nucleotides are TGTGCCAGCAGTGGGGTTAGCACTGAAGCTTTCTTT.

The CDR3 DNA reads TGCGCCAGCAGCGCTGCCGGGACAGGGGTCGGCTACACCTTC. As protein: CASSAAGTGVGYTF. The rearrangement joins TRBV5-1 to TRBJ1-2, with 10 bases aligning to TRBD1. V lost 4 bases to trimming and J lost 8 bases; unmatched junction nucleotides: 8. CDR3 size: 14 residues. Germline lookup yields CDR1 SGHRS and CDR2 YFSETQ.

The chain joins TRBV19 to TRBJ2-1, with 13 bases fitting TRBD2. Looked up from germline, CDR1 is LNHDA and CDR2 is SQIVND (reference sequence). The CDR3 loop spans 15 amino acids. V lost 6 bases to trimming and J lost 4 bases; unmatched junction nucleotides: 3. The CDR3 here is CASRTSGGKYNEQFF. CDR3 nucleotides: TGTGCCAGTAGGACTAGCGGGGGGAAATACAATGAGCAGTTCTTC.

This rearrangement joins TRBV6-5 to TRBJ2-7; 10 nucleotides agree with TRBD2. Germline-derived CDR1 and CDR2 are MNHEY and SVGAGI. Unmatched junction bases numbered 3, after V lost 6 bases and J lost 4 bases. This CDR3 region has 13 residues. The CDR3 DNA is TGTGCCAGCAGCGAGCGGGGGGGGTACGAGCAGTACTTC. Translation: CASSERGGYEQYF.

V usage is TRBV6-1 and J usage is TRBJ1-1; TRBD1 agrees at 7 bases. Germline CDR1 and CDR2: MNHNS and SASEGT. J gave up 7 bases and V 5 bases, and 7 bases lay outside the gene matches. The CDR3 has 13 residues. The CDR3 DNA is TGTGCCAGCAGTCTACCAGGGGGAGTTGAAGCTTTCTTT. The encoded protein is CASSLPGGVEAFF.

The V gene is TRBV6-4, the J gene TRBJ1-1; TRBD1 aligns across 7 bases. The CDR3 extends over 13 amino acids. V was clipped by 6 bases and J by 1 base; unmatched bases: 2. Germline V CDR1 and CDR2: MRHNA, SNTAGT. CDR3 bases: TGTGCCAGCAGCGACAGGGAGAACACTGAAGCTTTCTTT. This codes for CASSDRENTEAFF.

This rearrangement joins TRBV7-2 to TRBJ1-5, with D unresolved. Germline values: CDR1 SGHTA, CDR2 FQGNSA. Trimming took 5 bases from V and 6 from J, leaving 11 bases between them. The CDR3 extends over 13 amino acids. The chain's CDR3 is CASSPPGAQPQHF. As DNA, the CDR3 is TGTGCCAGCAGCCCACCCGGTGCTCAGCCCCAGCATTTT. The full variable domain, completed using reference TRBV7-2 and TRBJ1-5, is GAGVSQSPSNKVTEKGKDVELRCDPISGHTALYWYRQSLGQGLEFLIYFQGNSAPDKSGLPSDRFSAERTGGSVSTLTIQRTQQEDSAVYLCASSPPGAQPQHFGDGTRLSIL.